This T cell receptor (beta chain) was observed in a study of CD8+CD57+ T cells in acquired aplastic anemia. Looking at the study overall: Sorted CD4+ and CD8+ cells gave an average of around 3.1 ug of DNA. Healthy CD8+ samples averaged roughly 9.9 million reads. General observations from the study: Patients did not significantly differ from controls in CD8+ Simpson's diversity. Overlap between patients and controls comprised roughly 28 CD8+ CDR3 sequences.

Researchers used genomic DNA as the template to profile TCR beta VDJ and CDR3. TCRdb passed the reads through MiXCR, listing each CDR3 protein once. The table records approximately 160,000 distinct CDR3 sequences, around 45% of them present only once. This clonotype showed up just a few times. Its antigen is as yet unknown. Germline V gene sequence: CDR1 MNHEY, CDR2 SVGEGT. The junction had 8 bases not matched to a gene; V was cut back by 1 base and J by 4 bases. CDR3 length: 18 amino acids. This sequence was found in a human donor in good health. The sample comprised sorted CD4+, CD8+, or CD8+CD57+ T cells (not recorded which) from PBMCs. The V and J genes are TRBV6-2 or TRBV6-3 and TRBJ2-3; 13 positions match TRBD2. The CDR3 DNA sequence: TGTGCCAGCAGTTACTGGACTAGCGGGGGTCCTAGGGCAGATACGCAGTATTTT. This gives the protein CASSYWTSGGPRADTQYF.